These 21 T cell receptor beta chains were sequenced from one sample in a study of blood T cells in healthy people across ages. The second PCR ran about 6 to 12 cycles with a sample-barcoded 5' primer and J-beta primers. TCRdb reanalysed the 5' RACE reads using MiXCR and keeps one entry per CDR3 protein. The sample carries 750,000 to 950,000 distinct CDR3 sequences, almost 30% recorded once. In addition, the sample was reused for a study of T cells of mothers and their children.

The sample consisted of blood. These receptors came from a woman aged 40 to 50 in good health.

The gene calls are TRBV24-1 and TRBJ2-2; 9 bases line up with TRBD1. V gave up 5 bases and J gave up 5 bases; unmatched junction bases: 17. Germline assignment: CDR1 KGHDR and CDR2 SFDVKD. This CDR3 region has 19 residues. As DNA, the CDR3 is TGTGCCACCAGTGGAGTAGGGGACAGGGCCCTTATTCGGACCGGGGAGCTGTTTTTT. Translated: CATSGVGDRALIRTGELFF.

This clonotype showed up just a few times. The chain joins TRBV7-8 to TRBJ1-5; no clear D gene. V lost 2 bases to trimming and J lost 3 bases, with 8 bases between them. Germline CDR1 SGHVS, CDR2 FQNEAQ. This CDR3 is 14 amino acids long. The CDR3 spells CASSLRRVNQPQHF. In nucleotides, the CDR3 is TGTGCCAGCAGCTTAAGGCGGGTCAATCAGCCCCAGCATTTT.

This clonotype appeared many times. The chain carries TRBV4-3 and TRBJ2-5, with 12 nucleotides matching TRBD1. Germline loops: CDR1 LGHNA, CDR2 YSLEER. V was pared by 1 base and J by 4 bases, with 4 bases of the junction left unmatched. There are 16 residues in the CDR3. CDR3 loop: CASSQAGTGGAETQYF. The CDR3 coding sequence is TGCGCCAGCAGCCAAGCGGGGACAGGGGGCGCAGAGACCCAGTACTTC.

In this sample, this clonotype turned up a few times. The rearrangement links TRBV5-1 to TRBJ1-2; a possible D gene is TRBD1 (5 bases). Germline V gene lookup returns CDR1 SGHRS and CDR2 YFSETQ. The CDR3 has 13 residues. Trimming shortened V by 4 bases and J by 3 bases, and 10 bases separated the two germline ends. The chain's CDR3 is CASSVTADYGYTF. The CDR3 DNA is TGCGCCAGCAGCGTGACAGCCGACTATGGCTACACCTTC. The full variable domain, with the rest looked up from reference TRBV5-1 and TRBJ1-2, is KAGVTQTPRYLIKTRGQQVTLSCSPISGHRSVSWYQQTPGQGLQFLFEYFSETQRNKGNFPGRFSGRQFSNSRSEMNVSTLELGDSALYLCASSVTADYGYTFGSGTRLTVV.

This clonotype was seen more than once but under ten times. The chain uses TRBV12-3 or TRBV12-4 and TRBJ1-2; D might be TRBD1 (6 bases). The CDR3 spans 12 residues. Trimming took off 6 bases at V and 6 bases at J, with 11 bases between the two ends. The CDR3 DNA sequence: TGTGCCAGCAGCTATCACAGGGATGGCTACACCTTC. Translating gives CASSYHRDGYTF.

This clonotype was observed at least ten times. The rearrangement links TRBV12-3 or TRBV12-4 to TRBJ2-1, with 10 bases matching TRBD1. The junction had 7 bases not matched to a gene; V was cut back by 5 bases and J by 6 bases. The CDR3 has 15 residues. For the CDR3, the DNA is TGTGCCAGCAGTGGGGACAGGGGTGCGAGCAATGAGCAGTTCTTC. Its translation is CASSGDRGASNEQFF.

As regards this clonotype: Germline and junction disagree at one end, which may indicate a read error. The chain links TRBV4-3 to TRBJ1-5, with D unclear. This CDR3 has 14 residues. Germline lookup yields CDR1 LGHNA and CDR2 YSLEER. The CDR3: CASGQDIQNQPQHF. In nucleotides, the CDR3 is TGCGCCAGCGGCCAAGATATTCAGAATCAGCCCCAGCATTTT.

This clonotype was counted only a few times. V gene TRBV5-5 combines with J gene TRBJ1-2; D might be TRBD1 (5 bases). V was clipped by 3 bases and J by 2 bases, with 14 bases between them. Germline V gene lookup returns CDR1 SGHKS and CDR2 YYEKEE (reference sequence). CDR3 length: 15 residues. The CDR3 DNA sequence: TGTGCCAGCAGCTCCTCGTCGCGGGGGAACTATGGCTACACCTTC. Translation gives CASSSSSRGNYGYTF.

The rearrangement uses TRBV7-3 and TRBJ2-1; D is possibly TRBD2 (7 bases). Germline CDR1 reads SGHTA; CDR2 reads FQGTGA. CDR3 size: 15 residues. V dropped 5 bases and J dropped 7 bases, with 18 bases sitting between them. The CDR3 coding sequence is TGTGCCAGCAGCCTTACACCGGGGGGCCGGAATGAGCAGTTCTTC. Translating gives CASSLTPGGRNEQFF.

The rearrangement uses TRBV7-9 and TRBJ2-1; D possibly corresponds to TRBD2 (5 bases). CDR1 and CDR2 (germline): SEHNR, FQNEAQ (reference sequence). V gave up 4 bases and J gave up 10 bases, with 17 bases separating them. CDR3 length equals 14 residues. The CDR3 nucleotides read TGTGCCAGCAGCTGGTTGCAGGAGGCCAACGAGCAGTTCTTC. Translation gives CASSWLQEANEQFF.

This CDR3 is CASSVDTLSTDTQYF. As DNA, the CDR3 is TGTGCCAGCAGCGTGGACACCCTTAGCACAGATACGCAGTATTTT. This chain joins TRBV7-9 and TRBJ2-3, with D possibly matching TRBD1 (5 bases). The V gene lost 5 bases and the J gene lost 0 bases, with 12 bases spanning the gap. The CDR3 length is 15 residues. Germline CDR1 and CDR2: SEHNR and FQNEAQ (reference sequence).

In this sample, this clonotype turned up a few times. The CDR3 DNA reads TGCAGTGCCTTGAGCGGGGCCTCCTACGAGCAGTACTTC. This translates into CSALSGASYEQYF. The chain links TRBV20-1 to TRBJ2-7, with 7 bases lining up with TRBD2. With 6 bases clipped from V and 0 bases from J, the junction kept 5 bases outside the gene matches. CDR1 DFQATT and CDR2 SNEGSKA come from the germline V gene (reference sequence). The length of the CDR3 is 13 residues.

The chain recombines TRBV7-2 with TRBJ2-2; TRBD2 aligns across 14 bases. Germline loops: CDR1 SGHTA, CDR2 FQGNSA. The CDR3 loop spans 16 amino acids. V shed 5 bases, J shed 4 bases, and the junction held 3 bases outside the gene matches. CDR3 coding DNA: TGTGCCAGCAGCCCGACTAGCGGGGGGGCCACCGGGGAGCTGTTTTTT. Its protein is CASSPTSGGATGELFF.

J is TRBJ1-2 and V is TRBV7-2; D not certain. The CDR3 extends over 14 amino acids. Trimming took 5 bases from V and 2 from J, leaving 12 bases between them. Germline lookup yields CDR1 SGHTA and CDR2 FQGNSA. CDR3 in amino acids: CASSPAGGNYGYTF. In nucleotides, the CDR3 is TGTGCCAGCAGCCCAGCGGGAGGGAACTATGGCTACACCTTC.

The rearrangement joins TRBV28 to TRBJ1-2; D perhaps matches TRBD1 (6 bases). CDR3 length equals 14 residues. Germline V gene sequence: CDR1 MDHEN, CDR2 SYDVKM. Trimming cost V 7 bases and J 4 bases, with 16 bases left between them. The chain's CDR3 is CASTPPTGCYGYTF. For the CDR3, the DNA is TGTGCCAGCACCCCTCCTACAGGGTGCTATGGCTACACCTTC.

This chain links TRBV2 with TRBJ2-2; D call uncertain. V was clipped by 8 bases and J by 2 bases, with 9 bases between them. Germline assignment: CDR1 SNHLY and CDR2 FYNNEI. The CDR3 is made up of 13 amino acids. The DNA of the CDR3 is TGTGCCAGCGAGCGAGGAAACACCGGGGAGCTGTTTTTT. Translation gives CASERGNTGELFF.

V usage is TRBV2 and J usage is TRBJ2-5; maybe TRBD1 (5 bases). The V end was cut by 5 bases, the J end by 5 bases, with 18 bases between. There are 15 residues in the CDR3. Per germline, CDR1 SNHLY and CDR2 FYNNEI. The CDR3, as DNA: TGTGCCAGCAGTCAACCCCGAGCAGGGCGGGAGACCCAGTACTTC. This encodes CASSQPRAGRETQYF.

This clonotype has at least ten counts. The J gene is TRBJ2-7, the V gene TRBV5-1; D may be TRBD1 (5 bases). Germline assignment: CDR1 SGHRS and CDR2 YFSETQ. This CDR3 is built from 12 residues. The V gene lost 5 bases and the J gene lost 2 bases, with 8 bases spanning the gap. The CDR3 region is CASRDITYEQYF. For the CDR3, the DNA is TGCGCCAGCAGGGACATAACCTACGAGCAGTACTTC.

This clonotype was seen repeatedly, ten times or more. This chain links TRBV5-1 with TRBJ2-7, with D maybe TRBD2 (6 bases). V was clipped by 3 bases and J by 3 bases, with 10 bases between them. The CDR3 runs to 13 residues. The germline V gene encodes CDR1 SGHRS and CDR2 YFSETQ. The CDR3 is CASSSGTFYEQYF. The CDR3 DNA sequence: TGCGCCAGCAGCTCCGGGACTTTCTACGAGCAGTACTTC.

This chain uses TRBV20-1 with TRBJ1-5; TRBD1 matches 8 bases. Germline V CDR1 and CDR2: DFQATT, SNEGSKA (reference sequence). J lost 6 bases, V lost 2 bases, and 3 bases had no gene match. The CDR3 contains 13 residues. CDR3 region: CSARNRGGQPQHF. CDR3 nucleotide sequence: TGCAGTGCTAGAAACAGGGGGGGTCAGCCCCAGCATTTT.

In this sample, this clonotype turned up many times. The V and J genes are TRBV20-1 and TRBJ2-7; the D is unclear. This CDR3 is 11 amino acids long. Trimming took 2 bases from V and 2 from J, leaving 4 bases between them. CDR1 is DFQATT and CDR2 is SNEGSKA in the germline V gene (reference sequence). This CDR3 is CSARLAYEQYF. For the CDR3, the DNA is TGCAGTGCTAGACTGGCCTACGAGCAGTACTTC.